A single sample is the source of the 18 T cell receptor beta chains below, sequenced in a study of cytomegalovirus exposure and HLA in healthy donors. The primer mix had 60 Vbeta and 13 Jbeta primers. Profiling relied on immunoSEQ multiplex PCR, and the TCRdb table lists in-frame clones only, not all of them. The table includes about 190,000 clones, roughly four fifths detected once. Sequenced sample: PBMCs. The receptors were gathered from a woman younger than 30 in good health and CMV-seronegative.

The CDR3 nucleotides are TGTGCTGGACTAGCGGGCCTCTACGAGCAGTACGTC. The encoded protein is CAGLAGLYEQYV. The gene calls are TRBV7-7 and TRBJ2-7; 11 bases map to TRBD2. The CDR3 is made up of 12 amino acids. Germline CDR1 SSHAT, CDR2 FNYEAQ (reference sequence).

The CDR3: CASSTRGGSSYNEQFF. DNA of the CDR3: TGTGCCAGCAGCACCCGGGGCGGGAGCTCCTACAATGAGCAGTTCTTC. The V and J genes are TRBV13 and TRBJ2-1, with 7 bases matching TRBD2. The CDR3 runs to 16 residues. J was trimmed by 0 bases and V by 5 bases; bases with no gene match: 7. Germline loops: CDR1 PRHDT, CDR2 FYEKMQ (reference sequence).

Concerning this clone itself: Relative to the germline gene, one junction end is altered; a read error may explain this. This rearrangement joins TRBV27 to TRBJ2-7; TRBD1 matches 8 bases. The CDR3 spans 13 residues. CDR1 is MNHEY and CDR2 is SMNVEV in the germline V gene (reference sequence). The CDR3 loop reads CASSSSHGQGSRF. As DNA, the CDR3 is TGTGCCAGCAGTTCGTCACATGGACAGGGCTCCCGATTC.

This chain connects TRBV4-3 to TRBJ2-1; weak D call: TRBD2 (5 bases). This CDR3 region has 17 residues. The germline V gene has CDR1 LGHNA and CDR2 YSLEER. Trimming stripped 4 bases from V and 1 base from J, with 17 bases between. The CDR3 here is CASSPGRSGESYNEQFF. The CDR3 DNA reads TGCGCCAGCAGCCCGGGTCGCAGCGGAGAGTCCTACAATGAGCAGTTCTTC.

The chain is built from TRBV2 and TRBJ2-3; TRBD2 aligns across 12 bases. CDR3 size: 15 residues. V was clipped by 8 bases and J by 2 bases; unmatched bases: 5. Per germline, CDR1 SNHLY and CDR2 FYNNEI. The CDR3, as DNA: TGTGCCAGCGGTAGGACTAGCGGGAACACAGATACGCAGTATTTT. Translation: CASGRTSGNTDTQYF.

V gene TRBV7-2 combines with J gene TRBJ1-3; no firm D call. Germline CDR1 and CDR2: SGHTA and FQGNSA. V was cut by 4 bases and J by 5 bases, with 9 bases left in between. This CDR3 has 13 residues. The CDR3 nucleotides are TGTGCCAGCAGCTCCAGGTTGAGAAACACCATATATTTT. As protein: CASSSRLRNTIYF.

The chain couples TRBV30 to TRBJ1-1, with 9 positions matching TRBD1. The germline V gene has CDR1 GTSNPN and CDR2 SVGIG (reference sequence). The V gene end was trimmed by 2 bases and the J gene end by 8 bases; junction bases not matched to a gene: 6. The CDR3 is 13 residues long. The CDR3 DNA sequence: TGTGCCTGGAGTCCTGGGACAGGGCTGGAAGCTTTCTTT. This gives the protein CAWSPGTGLEAFF.

The rearrangement uses TRBV11-3 and TRBJ2-2; maybe TRBD2 (6 bases). The germline V gene has CDR1 SGHNT and CDR2 YENEEA. The CDR3 totals 14 residues. V was clipped by 3 bases and J by 1 base, with 6 bases between them. CDR3 protein: CASSFSGNTGELFF. CDR3 nucleotide sequence: TGTGCCAGCAGCTTTAGCGGGAACACCGGGGAGCTGTTTTTT.

The V and J genes are TRBV27 and TRBJ2-1, with a possible D match to TRBD2 (6 bases). The germline CDR1 and CDR2 sequences are MNHEY and SMNVEV (reference sequence). The V end lost 5 bases, the J end lost 0 bases, and 14 bases lay between the germline ends. This CDR3 is 16 amino acids long. CDR3 DNA sequence: TGTGCCAGCAGTCCGACCGGGGGTAGCTCCTACAATGAGCAGTTCTTC. Protein: CASSPTGGSSYNEQFF.

The sample holds a few counts of this clone. The V and J genes are TRBV18 and TRBJ2-7; perhaps TRBD1 as D (6 bases). CDR3 length: 13 amino acids. The germline V gene encodes CDR1 KGHSH and CDR2 LQKENI. V was pared by 6 bases and J by 7 bases, with 16 bases between. CDR3 DNA: TGTGCCAGCTCTCAAGGTGTTCAGGGGGAGCAGTACGTC. Translating it yields CASSQGVQGEQYV.

This rearrangement joins TRBV4-1 to TRBJ2-3, with TRBD2 as a possible D gene (5 bases). The V and J ends lost 4 bases and 4 bases respectively, with 18 bases between them. This CDR3 is built from 16 residues. CDR1 and CDR2 (germline): MGHRA, YSYEKL. CDR3 in amino acids: CASSPSRGSLADTQYF. The CDR3 coding sequence is TGCGCCAGCAGCCCCTCCCGAGGGAGTTTGGCAGATACGCAGTATTTT.

This rearrangement joins TRBV7-2 to TRBJ2-2; 10 bases match TRBD2. Germline CDR1 and CDR2: SGHTA and FQGNSA. The CDR3 totals 13 residues. With V trimmed by 10 bases and J by 5 bases, 4 bases remained unmatched. The CDR3: CATQLAGTGELFF. The CDR3 region has the DNA TGTGCCACTCAACTAGCGGGAACCGGGGAGCTGTTTTTT. The complete variable domain, with remaining parts taken from reference TRBV7-2 and TRBJ2-2, reads GAGVSQSPSNKVTEKGKDVELRCDPISGHTALYWYRQSLGQGLEFLIYFQGNSAPDKSGLPSDRFSAERTGGSVSTLTIQRTQQEDSAVYLCATQLAGTGELFFGEGSRLTVL.

The V gene is TRBV6-6, the J gene TRBJ1-2, with D perhaps matching TRBD1 (6 bases). V was pared by 4 bases and J by 6 bases, with 18 bases between. This CDR3 region has 15 residues. Germline lookup yields CDR1 MNHNY and CDR2 SVGAGI (reference sequence). The CDR3 is CASSSGAGTLNGYTF. CDR3 in DNA: TGTGCCAGCAGTTCCGGAGCCGGGACACTCAATGGCTACACCTTC.

This clone showed up just a few times. V and J are TRBV10-2 and TRBJ2-7; D perhaps matches TRBD2 (6 bases). V was clipped by 7 bases and J by 3 bases, with 16 bases between them. Looked up from germline, CDR1 is WSHSY and CDR2 is SAAADI. The CDR3 has 14 residues. The CDR3 is CASTGYQGGYEQYF. The CDR3 bases are TGCGCCAGCACCGGGTATCAGGGAGGCTACGAGCAGTACTTC.

The chain has TRBV7-9 and TRBJ1-1; TRBD1 matches at 7 bases. This CDR3 has 17 amino acids. V gave up 3 bases and J gave up 1 base; unmatched junction bases: 11. CDR1 is SEHNR and CDR2 is FQNEAQ in the germline V gene (reference sequence). The CDR3 sequence is CASSFSGTATQNTEAFF. The CDR3 nucleotides are TGTGCCAGCAGCTTCTCCGGGACAGCCACCCAGAACACTGAAGCTTTCTTT.

The J gene is TRBJ2-1, the V gene TRBV9, with D uncertain. CDR1 and CDR2 (germline): SGDLS, YYNGEE. CDR3 length equals 13 residues. V lost 0 bases and J lost 3, with 4 bases in between. The CDR3 loop reads CASSVELYNEQFF. The DNA of the CDR3 is TGTGCCAGCAGCGTAGAACTCTACAATGAGCAGTTCTTC.

The chain is built from TRBV7-8 and TRBJ2-7; D possibly corresponds to TRBD2 (5 bases). There are 13 residues in the CDR3. V lost 5 bases to trimming and J lost 3 bases, with 11 bases between them. Germline lookup yields CDR1 SGHVS and CDR2 FQNEAQ. The CDR3 loop reads CASSVTSFYEQYV. The CDR3 DNA is TGTGCCAGCAGCGTAACTAGTTTCTACGAGCAGTACGTC.

This clone was seen more than once but under ten times. V gene TRBV12-5 combines with J gene TRBJ1-5, with D possibly matching TRBD1 (6 bases). Per the germline V gene, CDR1 is LGHNT and CDR2 is FRNRAP. This CDR3 contains 22 residues. V lost 0 bases, J lost 4 bases, and 31 bases lay in between. The CDR3 DNA sequence: TGTGCTAGTGGTTTGGTACCTGTGGCACAGGGAGTAAGTCGGTTCTCGAATCAGCCCCAGCATTTT. Its translation: CASGLVPVAQGVSRFSNQPQHF.